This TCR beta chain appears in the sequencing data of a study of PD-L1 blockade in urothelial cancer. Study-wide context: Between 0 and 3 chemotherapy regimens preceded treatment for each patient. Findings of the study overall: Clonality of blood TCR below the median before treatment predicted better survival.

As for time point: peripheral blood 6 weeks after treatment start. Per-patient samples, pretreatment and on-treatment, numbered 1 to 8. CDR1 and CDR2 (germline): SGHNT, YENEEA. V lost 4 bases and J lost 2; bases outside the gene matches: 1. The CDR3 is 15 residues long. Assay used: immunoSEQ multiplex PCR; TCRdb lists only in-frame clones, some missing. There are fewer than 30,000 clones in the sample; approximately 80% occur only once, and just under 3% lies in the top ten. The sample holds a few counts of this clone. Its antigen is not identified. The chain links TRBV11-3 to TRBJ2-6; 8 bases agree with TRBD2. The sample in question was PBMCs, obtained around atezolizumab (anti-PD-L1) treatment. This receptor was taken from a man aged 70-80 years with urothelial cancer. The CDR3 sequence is CASSSGGAGANVLTF. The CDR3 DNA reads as TGTGCCAGCAGCTCGGGGGGGGCTGGGGCCAACGTCCTGACTTTC.